The source of this T cell receptor (beta chain) is a study of molecular identifiers for immune sequencing clone quantification. Background on the study: Naive CD8 RNA (around 20,000 or 100,000 cells) was divided into five aliquots, with four sequenced. Study observations and caveats: In naive cells, under 1% of molecules belonged to clones above 20 RNA copies, against over 99% in effector cells.

CDR3 length equals 14 residues. V was trimmed by 6 bases and J by 4 bases, leaving 15 bases between them. Libraries used about 20,000 to 1,100,000 sorted naive CD8 T cells and 10%, 30% or 50% RNA input. From the PCR reads, TCRdb called clonotypes with MiXCR, one entry per CDR3 protein. This table holds about 510,000 distinct CDR3 sequences, less than 30% found once. This clonotype was counted between two and nine times. Its antigen is not identified. The clonotype originates from a human donor in good health. Some libraries in this study had Jurkat cell RNA spiked in. The sample was naive CD8+ T cells from blood, with Jurkat cell RNA spiked in. Subset specified: FACS-sorted CD8+CD4-CCR7+CD45RA+ naive T cells. The chain employs TRBV12-3 or TRBV12-4 and TRBJ1-1; tentatively, D is TRBD1 (5 bases). The CDR3 DNA follows: TGTGCCAGCAGGGCTCGGGGGTACGGCACTGAAGCTTTCTTT. This codes for CASRARGYGTEAFF.